The entry that follows covers one T cell receptor (beta chain) sequence. Which antigen it targets is not known. Nothing much larger sits one base from this clone, and base qualities are not available. Participants in the prospective study were enrolled through a virtual design, were aged about 18 to 89 years, and lived in 24 United States geographic areas. Cohort assignment in the prospective study relied on participant-reported clinical history from a screening survey and a study questionnaire. For ImmuneRACE Cohort 3, a participant was defined as recovered based on two consecutive negative NP/OP PCR tests, clearance by a healthcare professional, or resolution of symptoms. In the prospective study, whole blood, serum and a nasopharyngeal or oropharyngeal swab were collected from each participant by mobile phlebotomists. Participants in the prospective study had the option to provide additional blood draws and questionnaires over a roughly 2-month period. Prospective study blood samples were shipped either frozen or at room temperature before DNA extraction.

This record belongs to a study of blood T cell repertoires in COVID-19 (dated by TCRdb to the early 2020s). With regard to the full study: Samples from collaborators originated in the United States, Italy and Spain and spanned both the acute and convalescent phases of COVID-19. The sample metadata nearly always contained a de-identified subject ID, COVID-19 status, age in years and sex. Subjects who had been exposed to COVID-19, were actively infected with it, or had recovered from it provided the deeply sampled blood TCRbeta repertoires that made up the dataset. Where available, HLA class I and class II types were obtained from metadata supplied by the sample provider rather than from assay-based typing. The material from the prospective study consisted of cDNA or gDNA derived from T cells, B-cell-depleted T cells, or PBMCs. The repertoires were released in a freely available public database meant as a resource for research on the immune response to SARS-CoV-2. Samples came from the ongoing ImmuneRACE study (first 160 participants) plus 1,254 subjects from 6 global collaborators.

Broad study findings and their caveats: Clinical and demographic metadata were provided uncurated, with the amount varying by source and participant.

The cysteine opens and the phenylalanine closes a CDR3 of 12 amino acids. The DNA shown is the 36-base CDR3, in frame from base 1. V lost 6 bases and J lost 4 bases; the stretch between them is 9 bases long. The germline V gene (reference sequence) gives CDR1 as LNHNV and CDR2 as YYDKDF. TCRbeta CDR3 regions were amplified from genomic DNA using the immunoSEQ Assay, a bias-controlled multiplex PCR. In the source study's methods: The number of nucleated cells in each sample was estimated from the amplification of reference gene primers within the assay. Sequence reads were collapsed and filtered to measure the absolute abundance of every unique TCRbeta CDR3 rearrangement. For each sample, productive Simpson clonality was calculated as the square root of Simpson's diversity index over productive rearrangements. This immuneACCESS table, as held by TCRdb, lists in-frame sequences with V and J called but not all clones. Of the missing ones, under half trace to an unresolved V gene in checked studies; the others have no known cause. V, J and clone size reflect that table, while D and trimming were determined from the DNA. The sample table records more than 300,000 clones; 80% to 90% of these occur just once. Jointly, the top ten make up around 4.6% of the sample.

The chain uses TRBV15 and TRBJ2-5; the D gene cannot be named for sure. The clonotype comes from a man younger than 45 who had recovered from COVID-19. Source material: PBMCs or T cells enriched from blood (not recorded which). The DNA sequence follows: TGTGCCACCAGATCACCAGGAGAGACCCAGTACTTC. Its coded protein is CATRSPGETQYF.